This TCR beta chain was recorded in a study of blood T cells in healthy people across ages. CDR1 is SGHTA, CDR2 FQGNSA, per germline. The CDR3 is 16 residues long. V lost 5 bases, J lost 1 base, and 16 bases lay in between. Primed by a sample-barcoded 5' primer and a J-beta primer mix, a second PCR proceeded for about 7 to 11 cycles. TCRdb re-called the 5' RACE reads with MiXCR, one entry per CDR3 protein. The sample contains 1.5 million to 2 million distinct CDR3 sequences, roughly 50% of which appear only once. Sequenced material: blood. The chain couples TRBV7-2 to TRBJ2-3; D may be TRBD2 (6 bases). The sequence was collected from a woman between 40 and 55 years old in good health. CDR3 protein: CASSPISGRRTDTQYF. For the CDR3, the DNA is TGTGCCAGCAGCCCAATAAGCGGGCGACGCACAGATACGCAGTATTTT.